Listed below are T cell receptor beta chains from one sample, sequenced in a study of blood T cell repertoires in COVID-19. Profiling relied on immunoSEQ multiplex PCR, and the TCRdb table lists in-frame clones only, not all of them. The table lists approximately 10,000 clones, about 88% of them singletons. Material for sequencing was peripheral blood. The origin of the receptors is a woman aged 55-69 years with active COVID-19. Each CDR3 is given with its conserved first and last residue. Fields, in order: V gene, D gene, clone size, J gene, CDR3 protein, CDR3 DNA. The D gene is left open where the match is weak. A clone size is listed for some rows: how often the clone was seen (once, few, many), or a class if it is expanded.

>TRBV21-1|-|once|TRBJ2-2
CASSISERDVTGELFF
TGTGCCAGCAGCATCTCGGAGCGGGATGTTACCGGGGAGCTGTTTTTT
>TRBV3-1/TRBV3-2|-|-|TRBJ2-1
CASSQTGFVNEQFF
TGTGCCAGCAGCCAAACAGGGTTTGTGAATGAGCAGTTCTTC
>TRBV3-1/TRBV3-2|-|-|TRBJ1-1
CASSQTLQGEAFF
TGTGCCAGCAGCCAGACTCTACAGGGAGAAGCTTTCTTT
>TRBV20-1|TRBD2|-|TRBJ2-7
CSASRGTSLYEQYF
TGCAGTGCTAGTAGGGGGACTAGCCTCTACGAGCAGTACTTC
>TRBV13|-|-|TRBJ1-6
CASSLGGAPGNNNSPLHF
TGTGCCAGCAGCTTAGGGGGGGCTCCCGGGAACAATAATTCACCCCTCCACTTT
>TRBV4-2|-|-|TRBJ1-1
CASSQGWRQVNTEAFF
TGTGCCAGCAGCCAAGGTTGGAGGCAGGTGAACACTGAAGCTTTCTTT
>TRBV12-3/TRBV12-4|-|-|TRBJ1-5
CASSLQEQQPQHF
TGTGCCAGCAGTTTACAGGAACAGCAGCCCCAGCATTTT
>TRBV5-4|-|-|TRBJ1-1
CASSLGGTGLAFF
TGTGCCAGCAGCTTGGGGGGGACTGGCCTAGCTTTCTTT
>TRBV24-1|-|-|TRBJ2-1
CATSASANNEQFF
TGTGCCACCTCCGCGAGCGCGAACAATGAGCAGTTCTTC
>TRBV5-4|TRBD1|-|TRBJ2-7
CASSGGTGRYEQYF
TGTGCCAGCAGCGGGGGGACAGGGAGGTACGAGCAGTACTTC
>TRBV28|-|-|TRBJ2-3
CASTRTDTQYF
TGTGCCAGCACTAGGACAGATACGCAGTATTTT
>TRBV15|TRBD1|-|TRBJ1-1
CATSSTLGQGAGTEAFF
TGTGCCACTAGCTCAACACTCGGACAGGGGGCAGGGACTGAAGCTTTCTTT
>TRBV4-1|-|-|TRBJ1-2
CASSQNTYGYTF
TGCGCCAGCAGCCAAAACACCTATGGCTACACCTTC
>TRBV5-4|-|-|TRBJ1-1
CASSLSPGTTEAFF
TGTGCCAGCAGCTTGTCGCCAGGGACTACTGAAGCTTTCTTT
>TRBV2|TRBD2|-|TRBJ2-5
CASSEASGSDVETQYF
TGTGCCAGCAGTGAGGCTAGCGGGAGTGATGTGGAGACCCAGTACTTC
>TRBV2|TRBD1|few|TRBJ1-3
CASEARGGNTIYF
TGTGCCAGCGAGGCCAGGGGGGGAAACACCATATATTTT
>TRBV19|-|-|TRBJ2-1
CASSLSGYNEQFF
TGTGCCAGTAGTTTATCGGGGTACAATGAGCAGTTCTTC
>TRBV28|TRBD1|once|TRBJ2-1
CASISTGAYNEQFF
TGTGCCAGCATTTCTACAGGGGCCTACAATGAGCAGTTCTTC
>TRBV28|-|-|TRBJ2-7
CASGEKPDRPYEQYF
TGTGCCAGCGGGGAAAAACCGGACAGACCCTACGAGCAGTACTTC
>TRBV4-1|-|-|TRBJ2-1
CASSQVGSAKQFF
TGCGCCAGCAGCCAAGTAGGTTCAGCGAAGCAGTTCTTC
>TRBV19|-|-|TRBJ1-3
CASSPSDRQSSGNTIYF
TGTGCCAGTAGTCCTTCTGACAGACAGAGCTCTGGAAACACCATATATTTT
>TRBV5-1|TRBD1|-|TRBJ2-7
CASSLWTGTTYEQYF
TGCGCCAGCAGCTTGTGGACAGGTACCACCTACGAGCAGTACTTC
>TRBV30|-|once|TRBJ1-1
CAWSSPRGAFF
TGTGCCTGGAGCTCCCCTAGGGGAGCTTTCTTT
>TRBV28|TRBD2|few|TRBJ2-1
CASSLRLAETYNEQFF
TGTGCCAGCAGTCTAAGACTAGCGGAAACCTACAATGAGCAGTTCTTC
>TRBV5-5|-|-|TRBJ2-7
CASSLGLGAVSYEQYF
TGTGCCAGCAGCTTAGGTTTAGGGGCGGTCTCCTACGAGCAGTACTTC
>TRBV7-3|TRBD2|-|TRBJ2-3
CASSLAGGSTDTQYF
TGTGCCAGCAGCTTAGCGGGGGGTAGCACAGATACGCAGTATTTT
>TRBV3-1/TRBV3-2|TRBD2|-|TRBJ2-5
CASSQGLAGGETQYF
TGTGCCAGCAGCCAAGGACTAGCGGGAGGCGAGACCCAGTACTTC
>TRBV30|-|-|TRBJ2-6
CAWSMDSSGANVLTF
TGTGCCTGGAGTATGGACAGCTCTGGGGCCAACGTCCTGACTTTC
>TRBV7-9|-|-|TRBJ1-1
CASSFYRVGTEAFF
TGTGCCAGCAGCTTCTACAGGGTGGGCACTGAAGCTTTCTTT
>TRBV10-3|-|-|TRBJ2-3
CAIREGPHSTDTQYF
TGTGCCATCAGAGAGGGCCCGCACAGCACAGATACGCAGTATTTT
>TRBV5-4|-|-|TRBJ2-3
CASSVDFTSTDTQYF
TGTGCCAGCAGCGTGGACTTCACTAGCACAGATACGCAGTATTTT
>TRBV6-5|-|-|TRBJ1-1
CASTWAKKAFF
TGTGCCAGCACCTGGGCCAAGAAAGCTTTCTTT
>TRBV3-1/TRBV3-2|-|-|TRBJ2-1
CASSPPYASGEQFF
TGTGCCAGCAGTCCCCCCTATGCATCGGGGGAGCAGTTCTTC
>TRBV7-4|TRBD2|-|TRBJ2-7
CASSLGGSGGTYEQYF
TGTGCCAGCAGCTTAGGAGGTAGCGGGGGAACCTACGAGCAGTACTTC
>TRBV29-1|TRBD1|-|TRBJ1-2
CSVIRDSIIGGYTF
TGCAGCGTCATCCGGGACAGCATCATCGGGGGCTACACCTTC
>TRBV6-2/TRBV6-3|-|-|TRBJ1-5
CASSLGRLSNQPQHF
TGTGCCAGCAGTCTTGGGCGCCTTAGCAATCAGCCCCAGCATTTT
>TRBV5-1|-|-|TRBJ1-4
CASSFGGGRNEKLFF
TGCGCCAGCAGCTTTGGGGGCGGCCGTAATGAAAAACTGTTTTTT
>TRBV28|TRBD1|-|TRBJ1-1
CASSGADRGAFF
TGTGCCAGCAGTGGGGCGGACAGGGGAGCTTTCTTT
>TRBV7-2|TRBD1|-|TRBJ2-1
CASSLAHRGVFVGSYNEQFF
TGTGCCAGCAGCTTAGCGCACAGGGGGGTATTCGTGGGATCCTACAATGAGCAGTTCTTC
>TRBV3-1/TRBV3-2|-|-|TRBJ2-1
CASSPFRGGEQFF
TGTGCCAGCAGCCCTTTTAGAGGGGGTGAGCAGTTCTTC